The 7 T cell receptor beta chains in this list originate from one sample, sequenced in a study of tumor T cells in aggressive B-cell lymphoma. The table came from immunoSEQ multiplex PCR; TCRdb's copy has only in-frame clones and leaves some out. The data show over 2,000 clones, roughly 90% seen once. Material for sequencing was tumor tissue. The receptor source for this set is an adult with diffuse large B cell lymphoma.

The chain links TRBV10-3 to TRBJ1-1, with D hard to call. V lost 6 bases and J lost 1, with 6 bases in between. The CDR3 length is 12 residues. The germline CDR1 and CDR2 sequences are ENHRY and SYGVKD. In nucleotides, the CDR3 is TGTGCCATCAGGGGCAAGAACACTGAAGCTTTCTTT. Translating it yields CAIRGKNTEAFF.

The chain recombines TRBV9 with TRBJ2-3; D is unresolved. Trimming shortened V by 6 bases and J by 1 base, and 15 bases separated the two germline ends. Germline V CDR1 and CDR2: SGDLS, YYNGEE. This CDR3 contains 15 residues. This CDR3 is CASNVQALGTDTQYF. As DNA, the CDR3 is TGTGCCAGCAACGTCCAGGCCCTCGGCACAGATACGCAGTATTTT.

CDR3 residues: CASRAWTGGTNTDTQYF. The CDR3 DNA sequence: TGTGCCAGCAGGGCTTGGACAGGGGGGACGAACACAGATACGCAGTATTTT. The chain couples TRBV2 to TRBJ2-3; TRBD1 agrees at 10 bases. CDR3 length: 17 residues. Germline V gene lookup returns CDR1 SNHLY and CDR2 FYNNEI. V was clipped by 6 bases and J by 2 bases; unmatched bases: 11. Filled out from reference TRBV2 and TRBJ2-3, the complete variable domain reads EPEVTQTPSHQVTQMGQEVILRCVPISNHLYFYWYRQILGQKVEFLVSFYNNEISEKSEIFDDQFSVERPDGSNFTLKIRSTKLEDSAMYFCASRAWTGGTNTDTQYFGPGTRLTVL.

V gene TRBV9 combines with J gene TRBJ2-3; tentatively, D is TRBD1 (5 bases). Germline V gives CDR1 SGDLS, CDR2 YYNGEE. CDR3 length: 17 amino acids. V lost 3 bases to trimming and J lost 0 bases, with 17 bases between them. CDR3 in DNA: TGTGCCAGCAGCGCAACCTACAGGTTCCGGAGCACAGATACGCAGTATTTT. Translated: CASSATYRFRSTDTQYF. Combining the CDR3 with reference TRBV9 and TRBJ2-3 gives the whole variable domain DSGVTQTPKHLITATGQRVTLRCSPRSGDLSVYWYQQSLDQGLQFLIQYYNGEERAKGNILERFSAQQFPDLHSELNLSSLELGDSALYFCASSATYRFRSTDTQYFGPGTRLTVL.

The V and J genes are TRBV9 and TRBJ2-1, with 8 bases fitting TRBD2. Germline CDR1 and CDR2: SGDLS and YYNGEE. The CDR3 contains 15 residues. Trimming removed 4 bases from V and 7 bases from J; junction bases left unmatched: 10. The CDR3 sequence is CASSPSGSVVNEQFF. DNA for the CDR3: TGTGCCAGCAGCCCGAGCGGGAGCGTTGTGAATGAGCAGTTCTTC.

V is TRBV6-5 and J is TRBJ2-7; D may be TRBD2 (5 bases). This CDR3 is built from 12 residues. V was clipped by 4 bases and J by 6 bases, with 10 bases between them. Germline CDR1 and CDR2: MNHEY and SVGAGI. CDR3 nucleotide sequence: TGTGCCAGCAGTTTCGATCGGGGCGAGCAGTACTTC. Its protein product is CASSFDRGEQYF.

The count of this clone is one. The junction does not match germline at one end; this may be a read error. The V call is TRBV7-8, the J call TRBJ1-3; weak D call: TRBD1 (5 bases). The germline gives CDR1 SGHVS, CDR2 FQNEAQ. The CDR3 is 16 residues long. The DNA of the CDR3 is TGTGCCAGCAGCTCGGGGGGGGGACGTGCTGGAGACACCATATATTTT. It yields the protein CASSSGGGRAGDTIYF.